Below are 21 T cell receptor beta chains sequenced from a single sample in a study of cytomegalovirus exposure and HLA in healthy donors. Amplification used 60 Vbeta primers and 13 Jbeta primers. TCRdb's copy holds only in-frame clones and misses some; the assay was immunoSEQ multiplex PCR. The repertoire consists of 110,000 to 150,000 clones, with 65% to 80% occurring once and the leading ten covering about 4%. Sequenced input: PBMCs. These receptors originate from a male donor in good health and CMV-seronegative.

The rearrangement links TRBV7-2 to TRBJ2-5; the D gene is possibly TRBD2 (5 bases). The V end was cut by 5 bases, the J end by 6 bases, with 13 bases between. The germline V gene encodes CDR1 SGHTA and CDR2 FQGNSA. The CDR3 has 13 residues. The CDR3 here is CASSPRGGKTQYF. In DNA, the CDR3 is TGTGCCAGCAGCCCCCGGGGTGGAAAGACCCAGTACTTC.

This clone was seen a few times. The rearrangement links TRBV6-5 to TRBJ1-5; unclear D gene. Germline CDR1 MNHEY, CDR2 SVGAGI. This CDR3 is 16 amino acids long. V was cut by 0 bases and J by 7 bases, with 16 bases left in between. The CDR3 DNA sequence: TGTGCCAGCAGTTACTCGGACGCACGGGGAGGACAGCCCCAGCATTTT. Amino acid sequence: CASSYSDARGGQPQHF.

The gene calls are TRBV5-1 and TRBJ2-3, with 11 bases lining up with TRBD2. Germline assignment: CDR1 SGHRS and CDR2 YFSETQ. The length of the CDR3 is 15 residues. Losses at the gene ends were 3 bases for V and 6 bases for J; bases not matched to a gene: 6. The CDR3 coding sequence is TGCGCCAGCAGCTCGGGGCTAGCGGGAGGTGATACGCAGTATTTT. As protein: CASSSGLAGGDTQYF. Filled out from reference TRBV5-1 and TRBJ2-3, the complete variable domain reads KAGVTQTPRYLIKTRGQQVTLSCSPISGHRSVSWYQQTPGQGLQFLFEYFSETQRNKGNFPGRFSGRQFSNSRSEMNVSTLELGDSALYLCASSSGLAGGDTQYFGPGTRLTVL.

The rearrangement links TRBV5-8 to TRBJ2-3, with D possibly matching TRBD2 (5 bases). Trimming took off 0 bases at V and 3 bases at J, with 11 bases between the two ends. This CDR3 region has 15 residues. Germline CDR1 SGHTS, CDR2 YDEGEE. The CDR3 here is CASSLAASLTDTQYF. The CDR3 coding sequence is TGTGCCAGCAGCTTGGCCGCTAGCTTAACAGATACGCAGTATTTT. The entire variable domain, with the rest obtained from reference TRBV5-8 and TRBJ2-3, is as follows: EAGVTQSPTHLIKTRGQQATLRCSPISGHTSVYWYQQALGLGLQFLLWYDEGEERNRGNFPPRFSGRQFPNYSSELNVNALELEDSALYLCASSLAASLTDTQYFGPGTRLTVL.

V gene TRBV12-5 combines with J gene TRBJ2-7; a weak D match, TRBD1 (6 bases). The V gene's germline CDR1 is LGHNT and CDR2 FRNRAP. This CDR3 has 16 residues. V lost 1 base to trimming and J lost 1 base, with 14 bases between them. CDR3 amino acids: CASGLDTGLSSYEQYF. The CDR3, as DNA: TGTGCTAGTGGTTTGGATACAGGGCTATCTTCCTACGAGCAGTACTTC.

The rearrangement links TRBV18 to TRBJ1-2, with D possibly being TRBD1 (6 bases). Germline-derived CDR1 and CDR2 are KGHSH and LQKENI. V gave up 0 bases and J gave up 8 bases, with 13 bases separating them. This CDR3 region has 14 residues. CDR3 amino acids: CASSPPAGVVGYTF. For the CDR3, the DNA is TGTGCCAGCTCACCACCGGCAGGGGTTGTGGGCTACACCTTC.

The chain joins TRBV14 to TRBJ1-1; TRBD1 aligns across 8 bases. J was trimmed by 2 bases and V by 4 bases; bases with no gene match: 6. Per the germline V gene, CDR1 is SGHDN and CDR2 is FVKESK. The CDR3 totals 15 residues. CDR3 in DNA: TGTGCCAGCAGCCCTCTTACAGGGGGAAACACTGAAGCTTTCTTT. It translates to CASSPLTGGNTEAFF.

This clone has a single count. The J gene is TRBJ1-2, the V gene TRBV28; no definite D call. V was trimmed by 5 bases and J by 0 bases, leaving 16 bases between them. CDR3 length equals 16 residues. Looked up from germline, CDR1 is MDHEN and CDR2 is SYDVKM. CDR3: CASSPGGVQPNYGYTF. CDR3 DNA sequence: TGTGCCAGCAGTCCAGGCGGGGTACAGCCTAACTATGGCTACACCTTC.

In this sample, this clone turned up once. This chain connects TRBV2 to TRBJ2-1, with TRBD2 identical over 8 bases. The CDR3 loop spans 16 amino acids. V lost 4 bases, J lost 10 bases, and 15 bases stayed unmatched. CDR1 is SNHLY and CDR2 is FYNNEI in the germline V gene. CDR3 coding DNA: TGTGCCAGCAGTGTAGCGGGGACTATCCAGAGCGGGGAGCAGTTCTTC. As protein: CASSVAGTIQSGEQFF.

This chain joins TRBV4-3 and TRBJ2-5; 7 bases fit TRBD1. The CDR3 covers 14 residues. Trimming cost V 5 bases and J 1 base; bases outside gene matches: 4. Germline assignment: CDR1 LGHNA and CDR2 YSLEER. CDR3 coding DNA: TGCGCCAGCAGCTCAGGGACAGCCCAAGAGACCCAGTACTTC. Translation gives CASSSGTAQETQYF.

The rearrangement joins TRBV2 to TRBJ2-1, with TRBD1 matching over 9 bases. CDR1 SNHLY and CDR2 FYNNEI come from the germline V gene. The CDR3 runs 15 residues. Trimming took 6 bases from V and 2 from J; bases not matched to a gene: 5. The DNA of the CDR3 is TGTGCCAGCAGCAAGGACAGGGGTGCCTACAATGAGCAGTTCTTC. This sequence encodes CASSKDRGAYNEQFF.

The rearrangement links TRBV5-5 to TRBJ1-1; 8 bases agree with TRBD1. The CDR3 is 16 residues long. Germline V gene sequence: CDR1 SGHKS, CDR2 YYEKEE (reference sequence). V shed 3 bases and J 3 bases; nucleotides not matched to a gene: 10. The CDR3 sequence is CASSSKITGGDTEAFF. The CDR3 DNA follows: TGTGCCAGCAGCTCAAAGATCACAGGGGGGGACACTGAAGCTTTCTTT.

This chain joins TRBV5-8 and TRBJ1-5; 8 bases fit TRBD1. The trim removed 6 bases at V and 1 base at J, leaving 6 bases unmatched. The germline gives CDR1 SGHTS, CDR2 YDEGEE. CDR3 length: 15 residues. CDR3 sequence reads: CASTPRGLSNQPQHF. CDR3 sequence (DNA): TGTGCCAGCACCCCCAGGGGGCTGAGCAATCAGCCCCAGCATTTT.

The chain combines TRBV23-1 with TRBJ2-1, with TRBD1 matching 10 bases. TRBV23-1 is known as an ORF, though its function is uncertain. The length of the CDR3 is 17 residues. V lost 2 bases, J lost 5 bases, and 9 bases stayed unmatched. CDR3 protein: CASSQDRGRKANNEQFF. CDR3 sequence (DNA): TGCGCCAGCAGTCAAGACAGGGGGCGCAAAGCTAACAATGAGCAGTTCTTC.

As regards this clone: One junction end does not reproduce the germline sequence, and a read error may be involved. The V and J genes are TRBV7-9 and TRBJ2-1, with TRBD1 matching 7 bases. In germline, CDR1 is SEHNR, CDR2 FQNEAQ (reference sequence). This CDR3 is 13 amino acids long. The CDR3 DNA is TGTTCCAGCAGTCGTAGGTCAGGGGGTGAGCAGTTCTTC. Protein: CSSSRRSGGEQFF.

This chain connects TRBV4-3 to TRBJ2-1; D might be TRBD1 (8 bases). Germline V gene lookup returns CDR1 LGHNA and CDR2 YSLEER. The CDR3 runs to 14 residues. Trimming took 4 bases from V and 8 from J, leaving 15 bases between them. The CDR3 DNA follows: TGCGCCAGCAGCCCGTGGACAGGGAGGGATGAGCAGTTCTTC. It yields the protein CASSPWTGRDEQFF.

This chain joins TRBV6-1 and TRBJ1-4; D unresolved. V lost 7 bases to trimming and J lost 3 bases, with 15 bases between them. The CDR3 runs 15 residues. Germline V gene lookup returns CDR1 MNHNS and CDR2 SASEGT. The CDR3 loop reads CASNYYTSANEKLFF. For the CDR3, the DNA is TGTGCCAGCAATTATTACACGAGCGCTAATGAAAAACTGTTTTTT.

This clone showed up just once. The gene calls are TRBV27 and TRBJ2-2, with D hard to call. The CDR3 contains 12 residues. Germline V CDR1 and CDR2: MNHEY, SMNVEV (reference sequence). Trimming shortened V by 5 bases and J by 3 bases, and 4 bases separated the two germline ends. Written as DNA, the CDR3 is TGTGCCAGCAGTCTCCACACCGGGGAGCTGTTTTTT. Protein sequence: CASSLHTGELFF.

CDR3 sequence reads: CASNSRLDNSPLHF. CDR3 nucleotide sequence: TGTGCCAGCAACTCTAGGCTGGATAATTCACCCCTCCACTTT. The chain links TRBV7-2 to TRBJ1-6; D gene unclear. The CDR3 contains 14 residues. Germline CDR1 is SGHTA and CDR2 is FQGNSA. Trimming pared 7 bases from V and 5 bases from J, leaving 12 bases between. The full variable domain, rest sourced from reference TRBV7-2 and TRBJ1-6, is GAGVSQSPSNKVTEKGKDVELRCDPISGHTALYWYRQSLGQGLEFLIYFQGNSAPDKSGLPSDRFSAERTGGSVSTLTIQRTQQEDSAVYLCASNSRLDNSPLHFGNGTRLTVT.

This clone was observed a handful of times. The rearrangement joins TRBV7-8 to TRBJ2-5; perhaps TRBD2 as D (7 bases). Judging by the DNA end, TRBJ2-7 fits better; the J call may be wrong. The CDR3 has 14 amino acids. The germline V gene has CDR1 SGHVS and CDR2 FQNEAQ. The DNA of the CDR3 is TGTGCCAGCAGCCGGGGGGCAGGAACCTACGAGCAGTACTTC. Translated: CASSRGAGTYEQYF.

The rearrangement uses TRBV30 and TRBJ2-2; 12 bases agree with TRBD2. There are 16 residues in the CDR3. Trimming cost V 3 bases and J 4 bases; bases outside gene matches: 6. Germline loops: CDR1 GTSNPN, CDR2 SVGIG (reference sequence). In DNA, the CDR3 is TGTGCCTGGAGGTCTAGCGGGAGGGGGCGCACCGGGGAGCTGTTTTTT. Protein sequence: CAWRSSGRGRTGELFF.